The clone carrying this T cell receptor (beta chain) was found many times. The antigen remains undetermined. Specified time point: persistent/refractory GD, antithyroid drugs over 5 years with positive TRAb. PBMC-extracted RNA yielded the TCR library. This specimen comes from a study of regulatory T cells in long-lasting Graves disease. The CDR3 is 13 residues long. V shed 5 bases and J shed 0 bases, with 10 bases lying between them. Germline values: CDR1 DFQATT, CDR2 SNEGSKA (reference sequence). According to the study, TCR beta libraries were built with iRepertoire HTBI primers and CDR3-region Arm-PCR. TCRdb independently ran MiXCR on the multiplex PCR reads; one entry per CDR3 protein. This table has about 470,000 distinct CDR3 sequences, about a fifth appearing once. Study-wide results and limits: It was in persistent disease that TRBV28, TRBJ1-2 and TRBJ2-5 were favored.

The origin of this receptor is a female donor with Graves disease. The rearrangement links TRBV20-1 to TRBJ1-1, with no clear D. The sequencing here drew on peripheral blood mononuclear cells (PBMCs), taken when the disease was refractory, from a patient treated with antithyroid drugs. CDR3 in amino acids: CSAEGGLNTEAFF. CDR3 DNA: TGCAGTGCTGAGGGAGGTTTGAACACTGAAGCTTTCTTT.